These 26 T cell receptor beta chains share one sample of origin, sequenced in a study of T cell repertoires in ileal Crohn's disease. Profiling relied on immunoSEQ multiplex PCR, and the TCRdb table lists in-frame clones only, not all of them. The table shows 15,000 or so clones, with around 79% occurring only once. Time point indicated: inflamed ileum from the surgical specimen. Sequenced: ileal tissue. The receptors derive from an adult with Crohn's disease.

The rearrangement joins TRBV6-1 to TRBJ2-7; the D gene is possibly TRBD2 (7 bases). The CDR3 covers 14 residues. V lost 5 bases and J 1 base, leaving 12 bases between the germline ends. Looked up from germline, CDR1 is MNHNS and CDR2 is SASEGT. As DNA, the CDR3 is TGTGCCAGCAGTACGGGGGGCGATTCCTACGAGCAGTACTTC. Its translation: CASSTGGDSYEQYF.

The rearrangement links TRBV1 to TRBJ2-2; the D segment call TRBD2 is taken from the table without a DNA check. TRBV1 is a documented pseudogene. This CDR3 spans 15 amino acids. CDR3 in DNA: TGCACCAGCAGCCACGGGAGGCTAGCCACCGGGGAGCTGTTTTTT. Translation gives CTSSHGRLATGELFF.

The gene calls are TRBV6-1 and TRBJ1-3, with D uncertain. The CDR3 is made up of 16 amino acids. V was shortened by 1 base and J by 0 bases, with 10 bases between the two germline ends. Germline V gives CDR1 MNHNS, CDR2 SASEGT. The CDR3 protein is CASSEEDGSSGNTIYF. The CDR3 region has the DNA TGTGCCAGCAGTGAAGAAGACGGCAGCTCTGGAAACACCATATATTTT.

This clone was detected a few times. The J gene is TRBJ1-2, the V gene TRBV5-4; a weak D match, TRBD1 (5 bases). The ends were cut back, 4 bases at V and 5 bases at J, with 12 bases in the middle. The CDR3 totals 13 residues. Germline-derived CDR1 and CDR2 are SGHNT and YYREEE (reference sequence). Written as DNA, the CDR3 is TGTGCCAGCAGCAAAGGACAAATATATGGCTACACCTTC. Its translation is CASSKGQIYGYTF.

The V gene is TRBV2, the J gene TRBJ1-4; 8 nucleotides match TRBD1. The germline V gene encodes CDR1 SNHLY and CDR2 FYNNEI. CDR3 size: 14 residues. V shed 6 bases and J 8 bases; nucleotides not matched to a gene: 8. CDR3 sequence reads: CASRSGQGEEKLFF. DNA of the CDR3: TGTGCCAGCAGATCCGGACAGGGTGAAGAAAAACTGTTTTTT.

This clone was detected once. V usage is TRBV7-3 and J usage is TRBJ2-2, with 12 bases lining up with TRBD2. Germline CDR1 is SGHTA and CDR2 is FQGTGA. The V gene end was trimmed by 5 bases and the J gene end by 6 bases; junction bases not matched to a gene: 7. This CDR3 has 16 residues. CDR3 residues: CASSPLAGGFAGELFF. Here the CDR3 DNA reads TGTGCCAGCAGCCCCCTAGCGGGGGGGTTTGCCGGGGAGCTGTTTTTT.

The rearrangement links TRBV6-6 to TRBJ2-5; 7 bases align to TRBD1. Trimming took 1 base from V and 5 from J; bases not matched to a gene: 7. The germline CDR1 and CDR2 sequences are MNHNY and SVGAGI (reference sequence). This CDR3 region has 15 residues. The CDR3 sequence is CASSYFRTGAETQYF. CDR3 sequence (DNA): TGTGCCAGCAGTTACTTCCGGACAGGAGCGGAGACCCAGTACTTC.

The chain links TRBV7-9 to TRBJ2-1, with a possible D match to TRBD2 (6 bases). In germline, CDR1 is SEHNR, CDR2 FQNEAQ (reference sequence). The CDR3 has 17 amino acids. With 2 bases removed from V and 5 bases from J, the gap between germline ends came to 19 bases. This CDR3 is CASSLPRRARVHNEQFF. As DNA, the CDR3 is TGTGCCAGCAGCTTACCCCGGAGGGCCCGGGTTCACAATGAGCAGTTCTTC.

This clone appeared a few times. The J gene is TRBJ1-1, the V gene TRBV7-9; D is unresolved. Germline loops: CDR1 SEHNR, CDR2 FQNEAQ (reference sequence). V lost 1 base, J lost 7 bases, and 7 bases lay in between. This CDR3 contains 12 residues. The CDR3, as DNA: TGTGCCAGCAGCTTAGTGGCAGTTGAAGCTTTCTTT. Translating it yields CASSLVAVEAFF.

The CDR3 protein is CASSLRQVYEQYF. The CDR3 DNA reads TGTGCCAGCAGCTTACGACAGGTCTACGAGCAGTACTTC. The chain joins TRBV5-5 to TRBJ2-7; a possible D gene is TRBD1 (6 bases). CDR3 length equals 13 residues. V lost 2 bases and J lost 3, with 9 bases in between. CDR1 and CDR2 from the germline V gene are SGHKS and YYEKEE (reference sequence).

V usage is TRBV7-8 and J usage is TRBJ1-5, with 12 nucleotides matching TRBD1. The length of the CDR3 is 15 residues. V lost 5 bases, J lost 6 bases, and 5 bases stayed unmatched. The germline V gene has CDR1 SGHVS and CDR2 FQNEAQ. CDR3 bases: TGTGCCAGCAGCCCGGGACAGGGGGCGAGTCAGCCCCAGCATTTT. Its protein is CASSPGQGASQPQHF.

The CDR3, as DNA: TGTGCCAGCAGCGCCCTTTCGGCAGGGGTCACCGGGGAGCTGTTTTTT. It is translated as CASSALSAGVTGELFF. V gene TRBV9 combines with J gene TRBJ2-2; D may be TRBD1 (6 bases). There are 16 residues in the CDR3. Germline V gene lookup returns CDR1 SGDLS and CDR2 YYNGEE. V lost 3 bases, J lost 4 bases, and 16 bases lay in between.

The chain links TRBV27 to TRBJ1-4; D remains ambiguous. This CDR3 region has 16 residues. Germline-derived CDR1 and CDR2 are MNHEY and SMNVEV (reference sequence). V was cut by 6 bases and J by 1 base, with 15 bases left in between. CDR3 nucleotides: TGTGCCAGCAGAATGGGCGGGTCTGTAACTAATGAAAAACTGTTTTTT. The encoded protein is CASRMGGSVTNEKLFF.

The V gene is TRBV6-5, the J gene TRBJ1-1; D gene uncertain. Trimming pared 6 bases from V and 2 bases from J, leaving 13 bases between. The CDR3 sequence is 14 residues long. The germline V gene has CDR1 MNHEY and CDR2 SVGAGI. CDR3: CASSNSGGNTEAFF. CDR3 coding DNA: TGTGCCAGCAGCAACTCGGGAGGCAACACTGAAGCTTTCTTT.

This chain connects TRBV27 to TRBJ2-1; D unclear. Looked up from germline, CDR1 is MNHEY and CDR2 is SMNVEV (reference sequence). The CDR3 loop spans 16 amino acids. The V gene lost 7 bases and the J gene lost 0 bases, with 16 bases spanning the gap. CDR3 sequence: CASTYAVGYSYNEQFF. CDR3 sequence (DNA): TGTGCCAGCACCTATGCTGTCGGCTACTCCTACAATGAGCAGTTCTTC.

The rearrangement joins TRBV2 to TRBJ1-4; 9 bases fit TRBD1. The CDR3 has 14 residues. V dropped 6 bases and J dropped 4; count of bases not matched to a gene: 3. Germline CDR1 is SNHLY and CDR2 is FYNNEI. The CDR3 DNA sequence: TGTGCCAGCAGGGAGGACAGGGGTAATGAAAAACTGTTTTTT. Translated, it gives CASREDRGNEKLFF. Supplemented by reference TRBV2 and TRBJ1-4, the full variable domain reads EPEVTQTPSHQVTQMGQEVILRCVPISNHLYFYWYRQILGQKVEFLVSFYNNEISEKSEIFDDQFSVERPDGSNFTLKIRSTKLEDSAMYFCASREDRGNEKLFFGSGTQLSVL.

This clone showed up just a few times. V usage is TRBV4-1 and J usage is TRBJ1-5; the D is unclear. There are 14 residues in the CDR3. Deletions cut 1 base from V and 5 bases from J, with 9 bases between. Per the germline V gene, CDR1 is MGHRA and CDR2 is YSYEKL. This chain's CDR3 is CASSQVKDDQPQHF. As DNA, the CDR3 is TGCGCCAGCAGCCAAGTAAAGGACGATCAGCCCCAGCATTTT.

J is TRBJ2-5 and V is TRBV5-1; D might be TRBD2 (6 bases). From germline, CDR1 is SGHRS and CDR2 YFSETQ. V was cut by 4 bases and J by 9 bases, with 19 bases left in between. The CDR3 spans 14 residues. CDR3 protein: CASSPVGGREAQYF. As DNA, the CDR3 is TGCGCCAGCAGCCCTGTGGGGGGTAGGGAGGCCCAGTACTTC. Full variable domain (remainder filled in from reference TRBV5-1 and TRBJ2-5): KAGVTQTPRYLIKTRGQQVTLSCSPISGHRSVSWYQQTPGQGLQFLFEYFSETQRNKGNFPGRFSGRQFSNSRSEMNVSTLELGDSALYLCASSPVGGREAQYFGPGTRLLVL.

V gene TRBV5-6 combines with J gene TRBJ1-2; no clear D. The CDR3 contains 16 residues. V dropped 1 base and J dropped 3 bases, with 16 bases sitting between them. CDR1 is SGHDT and CDR2 is YYEEEE in the germline V gene. In nucleotides, the CDR3 is TGTGCCAGCAGCTTGCTTTCGAAAGGGATCGACTATGGCTACACCTTC. Its protein product is CASSLLSKGIDYGYTF.

J is TRBJ1-2 and V is TRBV6-5; tentative D call: TRBD1 (6 bases). Germline loops: CDR1 MNHEY, CDR2 SVGAGI. Trimming removed 7 bases at V and 3 bases at J, with 9 bases between. The CDR3 totals 12 residues. The CDR3 region is CASMGADYGYTF. The CDR3 nucleotides are TGTGCCAGCATGGGGGCTGACTATGGCTACACCTTC.

The V and J genes are TRBV11-2 and TRBJ1-1; TRBD1 might be the D (5 bases). The germline gives CDR1 SGHAT, CDR2 FQNNGV. The CDR3 sequence is 14 residues long. V was cut by 5 bases and J by 1 base, with 11 bases left in between. Here the CDR3 reads CASSPGAGNTEAFF. In DNA form, the CDR3 reads TGTGCCAGCAGCCCCGGGGCAGGGAACACTGAAGCTTTCTTT.

The chain recombines TRBV28 with TRBJ1-5, with D possibly being TRBD1 (5 bases). The germline V and J ends were trimmed by 7 bases and 5 bases, with 21 bases remaining between them. Germline CDR1 reads MDHEN; CDR2 reads SYDVKM. The CDR3 spans 16 residues. CDR3 in DNA: TGTGCCAGCACCCTACCCTTAGGGGCGTTCCATCAGCCCCAGCATTTT. It translates to CASTLPLGAFHQPQHF.

This rearrangement joins TRBV29-1 to TRBJ2-3, with unresolved D. The germline V gene encodes CDR1 SQVTM and CDR2 ANQGSEA. With 7 bases removed from V and 2 bases from J, the gap between germline ends came to 10 bases. The CDR3 covers 12 residues. CDR3 in amino acids: CSGERYTDTQYF. CDR3 sequence (DNA): TGCAGCGGCGAGCGTTACACAGATACGCAGTATTTT.

The chain has TRBV19 and TRBJ2-5; D is uncertain. The J call could be wrong; TRBJ2-7 is a better fit for the DNA end. The CDR3 consists of 15 residues. CDR1 and CDR2 from the germline V gene are LNHDA and SQIVND (reference sequence). CDR3 nucleotides: TGTGCCATACCCGCCCCGGGCACACCGGCCTACGAGCAGTACTTC. It yields the protein CAIPAPGTPAYEQYF.

On this clone itself: Compared with germline, one end of the junction differs, possibly owing to a read error. The chain uses TRBV10-1 and TRBJ2-1; D assignment may be TRBD1 or TRBD2 (5 bases each). CDR1 and CDR2 (germline): WNHNN, SYGVQD (reference sequence). This CDR3 region has 15 residues. The DNA for the CDR3 is TGCGCCAGCGGTGAGACTGGGGGTGCGTACAATGAGCAGTTCTTC. Its translation is CASGETGGAYNEQFF.

This chain connects TRBV19 to TRBJ2-7; 8 nucleotides line up with TRBD1. The CDR3 loop spans 14 amino acids. The germline V gene has CDR1 LNHDA and CDR2 SQIVND (reference sequence). V shed 8 bases and J 3 bases; nucleotides not matched to a gene: 9. The CDR3 protein is CASGRLGQVYEQYF. The CDR3, as DNA: TGTGCCAGTGGAAGGCTGGGACAGGTCTACGAGCAGTACTTC.